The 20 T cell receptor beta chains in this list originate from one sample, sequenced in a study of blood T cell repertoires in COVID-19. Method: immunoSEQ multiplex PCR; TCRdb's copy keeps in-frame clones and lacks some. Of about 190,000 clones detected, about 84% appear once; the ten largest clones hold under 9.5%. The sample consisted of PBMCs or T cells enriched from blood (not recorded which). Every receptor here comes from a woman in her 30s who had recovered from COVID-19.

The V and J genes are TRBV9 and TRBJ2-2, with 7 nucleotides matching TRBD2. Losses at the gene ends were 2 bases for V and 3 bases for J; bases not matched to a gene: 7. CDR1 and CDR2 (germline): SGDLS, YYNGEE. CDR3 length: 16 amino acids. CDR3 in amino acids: CASSVNFLADTGELFF. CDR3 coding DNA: TGTGCCAGCAGCGTCAACTTTCTAGCGGACACCGGGGAGCTGTTTTTT.

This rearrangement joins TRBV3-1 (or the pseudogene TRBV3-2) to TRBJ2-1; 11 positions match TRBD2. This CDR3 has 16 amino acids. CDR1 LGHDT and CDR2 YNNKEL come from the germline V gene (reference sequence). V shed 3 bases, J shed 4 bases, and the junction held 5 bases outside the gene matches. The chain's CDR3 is CASSHRLAGRYNEQFF. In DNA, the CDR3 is TGTGCCAGCAGCCACAGACTAGCGGGACGTTACAATGAGCAGTTCTTC.

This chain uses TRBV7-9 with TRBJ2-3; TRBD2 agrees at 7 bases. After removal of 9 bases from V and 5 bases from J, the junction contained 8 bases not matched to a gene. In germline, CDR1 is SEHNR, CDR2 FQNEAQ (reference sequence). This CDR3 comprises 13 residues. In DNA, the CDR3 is TGTGCCAGTGGGACTACCGAGTTAGATACGCAGTATTTT. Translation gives CASGTTELDTQYF.

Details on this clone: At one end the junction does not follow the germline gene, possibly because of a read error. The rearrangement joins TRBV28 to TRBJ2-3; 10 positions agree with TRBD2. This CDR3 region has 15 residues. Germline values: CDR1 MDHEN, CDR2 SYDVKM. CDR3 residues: CASGGSSGSRDTQYF. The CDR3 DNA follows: TGTGCCAGCGGGGGGTCTAGCGGGAGCAGAGATACGCAGTATTTT.

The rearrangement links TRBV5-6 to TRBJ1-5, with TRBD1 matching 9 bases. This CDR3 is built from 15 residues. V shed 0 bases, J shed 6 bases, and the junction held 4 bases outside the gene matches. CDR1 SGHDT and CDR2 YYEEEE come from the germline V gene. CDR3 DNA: TGTGCCAGCAGCTTGGCTAACAGGGGGCTTCAGCCCCAGCATTTT. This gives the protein CASSLANRGLQPQHF. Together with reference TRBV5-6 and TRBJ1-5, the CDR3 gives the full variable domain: DAGVTQSPTHLIKTRGQQVTLRCSPKSGHDTVSWYQQALGQGPQFIFQYYEEEERQRGNFPDRFSGHQFPNYSSELNVNALLLGDSALYLCASSLANRGLQPQHFGDGTRLSIL.

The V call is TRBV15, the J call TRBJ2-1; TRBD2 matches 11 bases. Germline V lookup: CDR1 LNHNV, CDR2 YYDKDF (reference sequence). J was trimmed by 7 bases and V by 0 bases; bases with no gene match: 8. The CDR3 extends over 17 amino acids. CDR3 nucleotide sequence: TGTGCCACCAGCAGAGATCGGGCTAGCGGGAGGATAAATGAGCAGTTCTTC. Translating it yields CATSRDRASGRINEQFF.

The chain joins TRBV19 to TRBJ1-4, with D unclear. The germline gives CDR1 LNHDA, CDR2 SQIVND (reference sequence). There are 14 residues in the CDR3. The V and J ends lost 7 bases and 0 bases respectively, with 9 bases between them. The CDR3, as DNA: TGTGCCAGTAAAGATACACCAACTAATGAAAAACTGTTTTTT. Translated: CASKDTPTNEKLFF.

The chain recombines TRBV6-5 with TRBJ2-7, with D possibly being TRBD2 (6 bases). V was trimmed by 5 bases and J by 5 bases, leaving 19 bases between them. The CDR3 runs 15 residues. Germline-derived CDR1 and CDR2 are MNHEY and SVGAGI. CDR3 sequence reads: CASSRDLWRVNEQYF. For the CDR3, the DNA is TGTGCCAGCAGTCGTGACCTTTGGAGGGTCAACGAGCAGTACTTC.

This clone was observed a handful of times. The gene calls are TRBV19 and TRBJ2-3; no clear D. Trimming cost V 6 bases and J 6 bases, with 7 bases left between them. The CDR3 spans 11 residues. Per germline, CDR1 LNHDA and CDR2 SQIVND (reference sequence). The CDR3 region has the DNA TGTGCCAGTAGCCAATTGGATACGCAGTATTTT. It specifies CASSQLDTQYF.

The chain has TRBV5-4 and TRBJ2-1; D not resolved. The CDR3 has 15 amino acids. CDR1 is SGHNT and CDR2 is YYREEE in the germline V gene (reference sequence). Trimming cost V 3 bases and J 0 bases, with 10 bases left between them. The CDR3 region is CASSSTASSYNEQFF. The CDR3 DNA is TGTGCCAGCAGCTCGACTGCCAGCTCCTACAATGAGCAGTTCTTC.

CDR3 DNA: TGTGCCAGCAGTTTTGGACTAGCGTCTAACTACAATGAGCAGTTCTTC. This codes for CASSFGLASNYNEQFF. The V and J genes are TRBV28 and TRBJ2-1, with 9 bases fitting TRBD2. Germline lookup yields CDR1 MDHEN and CDR2 SYDVKM. The CDR3 totals 16 residues. J was trimmed by 3 bases and V by 3 bases; bases with no gene match: 6.

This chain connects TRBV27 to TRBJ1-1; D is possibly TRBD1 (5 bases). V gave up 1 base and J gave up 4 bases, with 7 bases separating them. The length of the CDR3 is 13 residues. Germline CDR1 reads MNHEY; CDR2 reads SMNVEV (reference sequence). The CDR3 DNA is TGTGCCAGCAGTTTATTTAGGGGCACTGAAGCTTTCTTT. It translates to CASSLFRGTEAFF.

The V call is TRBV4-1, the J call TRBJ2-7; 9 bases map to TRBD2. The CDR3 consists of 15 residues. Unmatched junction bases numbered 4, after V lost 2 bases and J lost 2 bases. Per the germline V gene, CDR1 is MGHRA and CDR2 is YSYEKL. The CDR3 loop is CASSQLAGGAYEQYF. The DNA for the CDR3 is TGCGCCAGCAGCCAACTGGCGGGAGGGGCCTACGAGCAGTACTTC.

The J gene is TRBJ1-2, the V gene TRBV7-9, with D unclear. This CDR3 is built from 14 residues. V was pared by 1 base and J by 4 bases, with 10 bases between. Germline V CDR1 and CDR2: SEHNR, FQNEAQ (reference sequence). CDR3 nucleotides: TGTGCCAGCAGCTTAGGTTCAAAGAGCTATGGCTACACCTTC. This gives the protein CASSLGSKSYGYTF.

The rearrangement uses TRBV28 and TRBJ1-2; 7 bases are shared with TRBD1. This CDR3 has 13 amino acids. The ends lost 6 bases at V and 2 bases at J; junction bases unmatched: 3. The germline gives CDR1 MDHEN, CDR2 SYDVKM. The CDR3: CASRQQGNYGYTF. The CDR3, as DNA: TGTGCCAGCAGACAACAGGGGAACTATGGCTACACCTTC.

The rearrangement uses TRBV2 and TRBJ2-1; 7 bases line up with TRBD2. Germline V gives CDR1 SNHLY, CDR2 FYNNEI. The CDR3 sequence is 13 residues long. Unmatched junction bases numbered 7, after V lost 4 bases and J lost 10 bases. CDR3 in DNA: TGTGCCAGCAGTGTCCTCGGACTAGAAGAGCAGTTCTTC. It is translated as CASSVLGLEEQFF.

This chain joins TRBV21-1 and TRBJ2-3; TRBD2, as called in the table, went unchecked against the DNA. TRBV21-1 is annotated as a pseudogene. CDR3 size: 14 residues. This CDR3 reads CASSTERLTDTQYF. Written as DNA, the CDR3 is TGTGCCAGCAGCACAGAGCGTCTCACAGATACGCAGTATTTT.

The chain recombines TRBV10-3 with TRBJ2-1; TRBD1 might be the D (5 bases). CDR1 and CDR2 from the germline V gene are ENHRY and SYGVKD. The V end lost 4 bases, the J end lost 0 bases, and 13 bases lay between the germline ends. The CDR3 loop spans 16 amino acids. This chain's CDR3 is CAISAGRTPSYNEQFF. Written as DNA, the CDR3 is TGTGCCATCAGTGCGGGCAGGACACCCTCCTACAATGAGCAGTTCTTC.

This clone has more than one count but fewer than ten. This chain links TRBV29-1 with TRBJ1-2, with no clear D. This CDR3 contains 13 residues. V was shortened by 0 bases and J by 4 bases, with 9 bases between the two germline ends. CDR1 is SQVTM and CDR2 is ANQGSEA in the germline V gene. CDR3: CSVEDRSFYGYTF. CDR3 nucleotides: TGCAGCGTTGAAGATCGGAGCTTCTATGGCTACACCTTC. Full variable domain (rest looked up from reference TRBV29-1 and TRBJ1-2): SAVISQKPSRDICQRGTSLTIQCQVDSQVTMMFWYRQQPGQSLTLIATANQGSEATYESGFVIDKFPISRPNLTFSTLTVSNMSPEDSSIYLCSVEDRSFYGYTFGSGTRLTVV.

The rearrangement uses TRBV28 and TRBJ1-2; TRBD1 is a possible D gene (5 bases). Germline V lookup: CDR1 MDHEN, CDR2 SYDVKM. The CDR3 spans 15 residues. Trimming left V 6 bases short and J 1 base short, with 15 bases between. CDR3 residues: CASSLGQGGNYGYTF. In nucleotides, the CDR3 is TGTGCCAGCAGCCTCGGGCAGGGAGGTAACTATGGCTACACCTTC.